The following is a T cell receptor beta chain sequence with its context. Antigen: not known. This sample was included in a study of human CD8 memory T cell subsets. The authors identified stem-like memory CD8+ T cells (TSTEM) as CCR7+ PD-1- TIGIT-. Duplicate approximately 150,000-cell vials of sorted CD8+ T cells per subset supplied the RNA. TCR beta was sequenced from UMI-tagged 5' RACE libraries. TCRdb re-called the 5' RACE reads, yielding one record per CDR3 amino acid sequence without DNA. This specimen shows more than 9,000 distinct CDR3 sequences; the ten leading clones hold about a fifth. Overall study results and limits: Only one chain type (the T cell receptor beta chain) was sequenced in this study. Greater diversity in stem-like memory than precursor exhausted T cells was suggested by Chao1 estimates.

This receptor was identified in a human donor in good health. Input material: CD8+ stem-like memory T cells (TSCM and TCM) sorted from PBMCs. The subset was: stem-like memory CD8 T cells (TSTEM), CCR7+ PD-1- TIGIT-.

CDR3 sequence reads: CASSLDQSEETQYF. The chain uses TRBV11-3 and TRBJ2-5. Germline V gives CDR1 SGHNT, CDR2 YENEEA. This CDR3 has 14 amino acids.